The 2 T cell receptor beta chains given below trace back to one sample, sequenced in a study of blood T cell repertoires in COVID-19. The method was immunoSEQ multiplex PCR; TCRdb's version includes in-frame clones alone and lacks a portion of them. Among about 330,000 clones listed, around 86% were seen once. What was sequenced was PBMCs or T cells enriched from blood (not recorded which). These receptors all stem from a woman under 30 who had recovered from COVID-19.

The chain combines TRBV29-1 with TRBJ1-4; 8 positions agree with TRBD1. The CDR3 runs to 12 residues. V was pared by 4 bases and J by 8 bases, with 3 bases of the junction left unmatched. The V gene's germline CDR1 is SQVTM and CDR2 ANQGSEA. The CDR3 protein is CSVAGQDEKLFF. The DNA for the CDR3 is TGCAGCGTTGCGGGACAGGACGAAAAACTGTTTTTT.

The chain uses TRBV11-3 and TRBJ1-1, with D possibly TRBD1 on 5 matching bases. The germline CDR1 and CDR2 sequences are SGHNT and YENEEA. V lost 3 bases and J 5 bases, leaving 10 bases between the germline ends. The CDR3 consists of 13 residues. The CDR3 region is CASSFQEGTEAFF. DNA for the CDR3: TGTGCCAGCAGCTTCCAGGAGGGGACTGAAGCTTTCTTT.